The source of this T cell receptor (beta chain) is a study of blood T cell repertoires in COVID-19 (dated by TCRdb to the early 2020s). Broadly, across the study: Collaborator samples came from the United States, Italy and Spain and covered acute and convalescent phases of COVID-19. A de-identified subject ID, COVID-19 status, age in years and sex were almost always included in the sample metadata. Deeply sampled blood TCRbeta repertoires from subjects exposed to, actively infected with, or recovered from COVID-19 were included in the dataset. The repertoires were released in a freely available public database meant as a resource for research on the immune response to SARS-CoV-2. The prospective study material was composed of cDNA or gDNA derived from T cells, B-cell-depleted T cells, or PBMCs. HLA class I and class II types, where available, came from metadata supplied by the sample provider rather than from assay-based typing. The samples were drawn from the first 160 participants of the ongoing ImmuneRACE study and from about 1,200 subjects provided by 6 global collaborators.

The junction shows trimming of 5 bases on V and 11 bases on J, plus 24 bases between the germline ends. From the germline V gene, CDR1 is MGHRA and CDR2 is YSYEKL. Reading from cysteine to phenylalanine, the CDR3 counts 15 amino acids. Solely the CDR3 DNA is kept, with 45 bases framed from the first base. The collaborating institutions used their own protocols to collect whole blood in K2EDTA tubes. For TCRbeta analysis, collaborators shipped samples in one of three forms: frozen whole blood, isolated PBMCs, or DNA extracted from either of those sample types. This clone has a single count. Its specific antigen is unknown. No much larger clone is present one base from it, and per-base qualities are unavailable. Points the paper makes about the study in general: Clinical and demographic metadata were provided uncurated, with the amount varying by source and participant.

TCRbeta CDR3 regions were amplified from genomic DNA by means of the immunoSEQ Assay, a bias-controlled multiplex PCR. Under the source paper's analysis protocol: Within the assay, amplification of reference gene primers was used to estimate how many nucleated cells each sample contained. Sequence reads were collapsed and filtered to measure the absolute abundance of every unique TCRbeta CDR3 rearrangement. For each sample, productive Simpson clonality was calculated as the square root of Simpson's diversity index over productive rearrangements. The table was pulled from immuneACCESS by TCRdb, which kept in-frame rearrangements only. Such tables lose some clones; where checked, under half of the loss comes from unresolved V genes, and the rest has no known cause. The DNA gave D and trimming, while V, J and clone size come from that table. In this sample the table shows tens of thousands of clones, roughly 90% of which occur a single time. About 20% of the sample is taken by the ten largest.

The V and J segments used are TRBV4-1 and TRBJ1-1; TRBD1 is possibly the D segment (5 matching bases). Sequencing was performed on peripheral blood. This receptor was obtained from a human donor in a cohort sampled during active COVID-19. The DNA sequence is given as TGCGCCAGCAGCGAAGGGGTACATTGGGGCGTCAAGGCTTTCTTT. Its amino acids are CASSEGVHWGVKAFF.